The next 23 T cell receptor beta chains were all read from a single sample in a study of cytomegalovirus exposure and HLA in healthy donors. Primers: 60 Vbeta forward and 13 Jbeta reverse. Profiled with immunoSEQ multiplex PCR; TCRdb holds only in-frame clones, not every one. The table has fewer than 75,000 clones, about 82% seen once. The specimen sequenced was PBMCs. These receptors were taken from a woman aged 25 to 39 in good health and CMV-seronegative.

In DNA, the CDR3 is TGCGCCAGCAGCCAAATGGGAGGGAGCTCCTACGAGCAGTACTTC. Its protein product is CASSQMGGSSYEQYF. V is TRBV4-3 and J is TRBJ2-7; TRBD2 matches at 7 bases. Germline V CDR1 and CDR2: LGHNA, YSLEER. There are 15 residues in the CDR3. The ends lost 2 bases at V and 0 bases at J; junction bases unmatched: 4.

V is TRBV30 and J is TRBJ2-3; 13 nucleotides agree with TRBD2. V lost 5 bases, J lost 2 bases, and 10 bases stayed unmatched. Germline V lookup: CDR1 GTSNPN, CDR2 SVGIG (reference sequence). This CDR3 region has 17 residues. The CDR3 is CAWSKGTSGKFTDTQYF. CDR3 DNA sequence: TGTGCCTGGTCTAAGGGGACTAGCGGGAAATTCACAGATACGCAGTATTTT.

The chain has TRBV29-1 and TRBJ1-2, with 9 positions matching TRBD1. From germline, CDR1 is SQVTM and CDR2 ANQGSEA. The ends lost 2 bases at V and 8 bases at J; junction bases unmatched: 6. The CDR3 has 13 amino acids. CDR3 DNA sequence: TGCAGCGTTGAAAACAGGGGGCGCGAAGGCTACACCTTC. This encodes CSVENRGREGYTF.

About this clone itself: This sample also contains other DNA sequences that code for the same CDR3. V and J are TRBV29-1 and TRBJ2-5; 7 bases are shared with TRBD1. The CDR3 loop spans 12 amino acids. V was clipped by 7 bases and J by 2 bases; unmatched bases: 4. The germline gives CDR1 SQVTM, CDR2 ANQGSEA. DNA for the CDR3: TGCAGCGCGCGGACAGGTCAAGAGACCCAGTACTTC. It yields the protein CSARTGQETQYF.

This clone was picked up a small number of times. This chain joins TRBV4-3 and TRBJ2-3; 9 bases align to TRBD2. Germline CDR1 LGHNA, CDR2 YSLEER. The V and J ends lost 3 bases and 4 bases, in that order; junction bases with no gene match: 14. This CDR3 contains 18 residues. Written as DNA, the CDR3 is TGCGCCAGCAGCCAGGACACCTTGCTAGCGGGAAGGTCAGATACGCAGTATTTT. Amino acids: CASSQDTLLAGRSDTQYF.

The chain combines TRBV4-3 with TRBJ1-4, with D possibly being TRBD1 (5 bases). This CDR3 contains 15 residues. Trimming pared 4 bases from V and 3 bases from J, leaving 12 bases between. From germline, CDR1 is LGHNA and CDR2 YSLEER. The CDR3, as DNA: TGCGCCAGCAGCCGCAGCGACAGATCTAATGAAAAACTGTTTTTT. Translating it yields CASSRSDRSNEKLFF.

A few counts support this clone. The chain carries TRBV9 and TRBJ1-4; no reliable D call. Trimming shortened V by 2 bases and J by 8 bases, and 10 bases separated the two germline ends. Germline lookup yields CDR1 SGDLS and CDR2 YYNGEE. The CDR3 extends over 13 amino acids. The CDR3 here is CASSVGLGEKLFF. The CDR3 bases are TGTGCCAGCAGCGTCGGCCTAGGAGAAAAACTGTTTTTT.

The V and J genes are TRBV11-2 and TRBJ2-1; 8 bases match TRBD2. J was trimmed by 8 bases and V by 1 base; bases with no gene match: 10. The length of the CDR3 is 16 residues. Germline CDR1 and CDR2: SGHAT and FQNNGV. CDR3 nucleotides: TGTGCCAGCAGCTTAGTGAGCGGGAGAGTTATCGATGAGCAGTTCTTC. This codes for CASSLVSGRVIDEQFF.

The chain combines TRBV10-1 with TRBJ2-3, with D tentatively TRBD2 (6 bases). There are 13 residues in the CDR3. Germline CDR1 is WNHNN and CDR2 is SYGVQD (reference sequence). V was cut by 4 bases and J by 6 bases, with 11 bases left in between. This CDR3 is CASSGGGMDTQYF. The CDR3 DNA sequence: TGCGCCAGCAGTGGGGGAGGTATGGATACGCAGTATTTT.

V and J are TRBV7-6 and TRBJ2-7, with TRBD1 identical over 11 bases. After removal of 1 base from V and 4 bases from J, the junction contained 6 bases not matched to a gene. The length of the CDR3 is 16 residues. CDR1 is SGHVS, CDR2 FNYEAQ, per germline. The CDR3 sequence is CASSLGSGQGAYEQYF. Here the CDR3 DNA reads TGTGCCAGCAGCTTAGGCAGTGGACAGGGGGCTTACGAGCAGTACTTC.

This CDR3 is CASYRGGSSYNEQFF. The CDR3 DNA sequence: TGTGCCAGCTACAGGGGTGGAAGCTCCTACAATGAGCAGTTCTTC. The chain recombines TRBV2 with TRBJ2-1; 7 bases match TRBD1. Germline trimming cut 8 bases from V and 0 bases from J; bases unmatched to any gene: 7. The CDR3 consists of 15 residues. CDR1 and CDR2 from the germline V gene are SNHLY and FYNNEI.

This clone has only a few counts. The rearrangement uses TRBV2 and TRBJ1-2, with TRBD1 matching 8 bases. Germline V gene data show CDR1 as SNHLY and CDR2 as FYNNEI. The ends lost 6 bases at V and 4 bases at J; junction bases unmatched: 10. The CDR3 has 15 residues. The CDR3 reads CASRLGQEGSYGYTF. The CDR3 region has the DNA TGTGCCAGCAGGCTGGGACAGGAGGGATCCTATGGCTACACCTTC.

The gene calls are TRBV4-1 and TRBJ1-2; D is ambiguous. V shed 0 bases and J shed 4 bases, with 12 bases lying between them. The CDR3 contains 15 residues. The germline V gene encodes CDR1 MGHRA and CDR2 YSYEKL. The CDR3 loop reads CASSQEGSGSYGYTF. In nucleotides, the CDR3 is TGCGCCAGCAGCCAAGAGGGGTCTGGGAGCTATGGCTACACCTTC.

The chain joins TRBV28 to TRBJ2-3, with TRBD1 as a possible D gene (6 bases). The CDR3 is 14 amino acids. V gave up 5 bases and J gave up 0 bases, with 9 bases separating them. CDR1 is MDHEN, CDR2 SYDVKM, per germline. CDR3 in amino acids: CASSEQGSTDTQYF. CDR3 DNA sequence: TGTGCCAGCAGTGAACAGGGAAGCACAGATACGCAGTATTTT.

V and J are TRBV11-2 and TRBJ2-6, with 10 bases identical to TRBD1. The V segment lost 1 base and the J segment 2 bases; nucleotides outside the gene matches: 5. Per the germline V gene, CDR1 is SGHAT and CDR2 is FQNNGV. CDR3 size: 18 residues. CDR3 in amino acids: CASSLVQGTGAGANVLTF. DNA of the CDR3: TGTGCCAGCAGCTTAGTCCAGGGGACAGGGGCTGGGGCCAACGTCCTGACTTTC. The variable domain in full, completed from reference TRBV11-2 and TRBJ2-6, reads EAGVAQSPRYKIIEKRQSVAFWCNPISGHATLYWYQQILGQGPKLLIQFQNNGVVDDSQLPKDRFSAERLKGVDSTLKIQPAKLEDSAVYLCASSLVQGTGAGANVLTFGAGSRLTVL.

Only a few counts were recorded for this clone. This chain joins TRBV5-4 and TRBJ1-5, with D unresolved. V lost 10 bases, J lost 3 bases, and 17 bases lay in between. Per the germline V gene, CDR1 is SGHNT and CDR2 is YYREEE (reference sequence). The CDR3 is 14 amino acids. This CDR3 is CACHRKASNQPQHF. For the CDR3, the DNA is TGTGCCTGCCATAGAAAAGCGTCCAATCAGCCCCAGCATTTT.

This clone was detected once. V gene TRBV29-1 combines with J gene TRBJ2-1; 9 bases are a match to TRBD2. The CDR3 contains 12 residues. In germline, CDR1 is SQVTM, CDR2 ANQGSEA. The V segment lost 7 bases and the J segment 7 bases; nucleotides outside the gene matches: 5. DNA of the CDR3: TGCAGCGGCCGGACTAGCGTGAATGAGCAGTTCTTC. Translating it yields CSGRTSVNEQFF.

The J gene is TRBJ1-1, the V gene TRBV13, with D hard to call. V was cut by 0 bases and J by 2 bases, with 7 bases left in between. This CDR3 has 14 residues. Germline V gives CDR1 PRHDT, CDR2 FYEKMQ (reference sequence). This chain's CDR3 is CASSLGGENTEAFF. The CDR3 nucleotides are TGTGCCAGCAGCTTAGGCGGGGAAAACACTGAAGCTTTCTTT.

The rearrangement uses TRBV9 and TRBJ1-2; 7 bases fit TRBD1. This CDR3 is 14 amino acids long. Germline V gene lookup returns CDR1 SGDLS and CDR2 YYNGEE. The V segment lost 3 bases and the J segment 4 bases; nucleotides outside the gene matches: 6. The CDR3 nucleotides read TGTGCCAGCAGCGCGACAGGGTACAGCTATGGCTACACCTTC. As protein: CASSATGYSYGYTF.

CDR3 DNA sequence: TGTGCCAGCAGCGAACAGGGGGCGAATGGCTACACCTTC. The encoded protein is CASSEQGANGYTF. The chain recombines TRBV2 with TRBJ1-2, with 9 bases fitting TRBD1. The CDR3 is 13 amino acids. V lost 6 bases and J lost 6; bases outside the gene matches: 5. Germline V gene data show CDR1 as SNHLY and CDR2 as FYNNEI.

This chain uses TRBV29-1 with TRBJ2-5, with D tentatively TRBD2 (6 bases). The CDR3 totals 14 residues. Deletions cut 7 bases from V and 1 base from J, with 16 bases between. Germline loops: CDR1 SQVTM, CDR2 ANQGSEA. The CDR3 spells CSEFTREVQETQYF. In DNA, the CDR3 is TGCAGCGAGTTCACTAGGGAGGTCCAAGAGACCCAGTACTTC. The full variable domain, in which reference TRBV29-1 and TRBJ2-5 provide the parts outside the CDR3, is SAVISQKPSRDICQRGTSLTIQCQVDSQVTMMFWYRQQPGQSLTLIATANQGSEATYESGFVIDKFPISRPNLTFSTLTVSNMSPEDSSIYLCSEFTREVQETQYFGPGTRLLVL.

The V and J genes are TRBV30 and TRBJ2-7; 8 positions agree with TRBD2. The CDR3 consists of 14 residues. V dropped 3 bases and J dropped 5; count of bases not matched to a gene: 9. Germline V gives CDR1 GTSNPN, CDR2 SVGIG (reference sequence). The CDR3 is CAWSPGLGWDEQYF. CDR3 in DNA: TGTGCCTGGAGCCCGGGACTAGGATGGGACGAGCAGTACTTC.

This chain uses TRBV27 with TRBJ2-1, with 12 nucleotides matching TRBD2. V lost 6 bases to trimming and J lost 3 bases; unmatched junction nucleotides: 15. This CDR3 contains 19 residues. Germline V CDR1 and CDR2: MNHEY, SMNVEV (reference sequence). CDR3 protein: CASSSRGLAGPSRYNEQFF. The CDR3 nucleotides read TGTGCCAGCAGCTCTCGCGGACTAGCGGGACCCTCTCGCTACAATGAGCAGTTCTTC.